This T cell receptor (beta chain) was retrieved from a study of T-cell memory formation after mild COVID-19. The overall study: Clusters of TCRs were largely donor specific. General study results and limits: The SARS-CoV-2 specificity of second-wave clones reaching peak at day 37 remained unverified. Several responding clones turned up in pre-infection memory, indicating that cross-reactive memory may have taken part.

The CDR3 length is 14 residues. V was trimmed by 3 bases and J by 5 bases, leaving 14 bases between them. With respect to this clonotype: Its antigen is unidentified.

Constant-segment-primed 5'RACE gave TCR alpha and TCR beta cDNA libraries with sample barcodes and UMIs. TCRdb independently ran MiXCR on the 5' RACE reads; one entry per CDR3 protein. In the table there are approximately 250,000 distinct CDR3 sequences, 15% to 20% of which are singletons. What was sequenced was PBMCs or a T cell subset sorted from them (not recorded which). The rearrangement uses TRBV12-3 or TRBV12-4 and TRBJ2-7, with D possibly matching TRBD1 (6 bases). The sequence was obtained from a man aged 18 to 29 who had mild COVID-19 (a few samples of this study predate the infection). Cell type and time point are not known. The CDR3 protein is CASSLDRITNEQYF. CDR3 DNA: TGTGCCAGCAGTTTGGACAGAATTACGAACGAGCAGTACTTC.